The entry below describes one T cell receptor (beta chain). This sample is part of a study of blood T cell repertoires in COVID-19. Measured with immunoSEQ multiplex PCR; TCRdb has only the in-frame clones, and not every one. This sample has roughly 340,000 clones; roughly 90% occur once, and the top ten carry around 6.6%. Recruited during active infection, patients (from Seattle) were subsequently followed longitudinally. The sequenced material came from peripheral blood. The sequence derives from a woman in her 70s with COVID-19, enrolled during active disease.

The CDR3 sequence: CATSSPGGGYTF. CDR3 in DNA: TGTGCCACCAGTAGCCCGGGAGGAGGCTACACCTTC. The V call is TRBV24-1, the J call TRBJ1-2; D ambiguous. Trimming cost V 6 bases and J 8 bases, with 12 bases left between them. The CDR3 extends over 12 amino acids. The germline V gene has CDR1 KGHDR and CDR2 SFDVKD.